A single sample gave rise to the 20 T cell receptor beta chains below, sequenced in a study of shared clonotypes between healthy human individuals. Profiled with immunoSEQ multiplex PCR; TCRdb holds only in-frame clones, not every one. The sample records 650,000 to 800,000 clones, just under 75% being singletons. Sequenced sample: memory CD4+ T cells sorted from blood. The subset here: CD45RA-negative fraction. Every receptor here comes from a woman under 40 in good health.

This clone was seen a handful of times. This sequence joins TRBV5-1 and TRBJ2-2; 9 bases are a match to TRBD2. After removal of 4 bases from V and 1 base from J, the junction contained 5 bases not matched to a gene. The CDR3 is made up of 16 amino acids. The germline CDR1 and CDR2 sequences are SGHRS and YFSETQ. CDR3 residues: CASSGAGGVNTGELFF. As DNA, the CDR3 is TGCGCCAGCAGCGGAGCGGGAGGTGTGAACACCGGGGAGCTGTTTTTT.

V is TRBV14 and J is TRBJ1-4; 7 bases are a match to TRBD1. Germline V gene sequence: CDR1 SGHDN, CDR2 FVKESK. This CDR3 contains 18 residues. J lost 0 bases, V lost 4 bases, and 11 bases had no gene match. The CDR3 spells CASSPGGDSSSTNEKLFF. As DNA, the CDR3 is TGTGCCAGCAGCCCAGGGGGGGACAGCTCTTCAACTAATGAAAAACTGTTTTTT.

The chain uses TRBV6-5 and TRBJ1-1; TRBD1 is a possible D gene (5 bases). Germline loops: CDR1 MNHEY, CDR2 SVGAGI. Trimming cost V 5 bases and J 6 bases, with 19 bases left between them. The CDR3 is 15 amino acids. In DNA form, the CDR3 reads TGTGCCAGCAGTACGGTAGGCAGGGCGTATGCTGAAGCTTTCTTT. Translation: CASSTVGRAYAEAFF.

This chain links TRBV19 with TRBJ1-5, with D tentatively TRBD1 (5 bases). Germline V gene lookup returns CDR1 LNHDA and CDR2 SQIVND (reference sequence). The CDR3 consists of 15 residues. V was pared by 0 bases and J by 1 base, with 7 bases between. As DNA, the CDR3 is TGTGCCAGTAGTATAGAGGGGGTGAGCAATCAGCCCCAGCATTTT. Residues: CASSIEGVSNQPQHF.

This chain connects TRBV6-6 to TRBJ2-4; D remains unclear. Trimming took off 8 bases at V and 3 bases at J, with 8 bases between the two ends. The CDR3 has 12 amino acids. Looked up from germline, CDR1 is MNHNY and CDR2 is SVGAGI (reference sequence). The DNA of the CDR3 is TGTGCCAGCTCGTCCCGCAAAAACATTCAGTACTTC. As protein: CASSSRKNIQYF.

The chain uses TRBV11-2 and TRBJ2-1, with 14 nucleotides matching TRBD2. From germline, CDR1 is SGHAT and CDR2 FQNNGV. V lost 5 bases to trimming and J lost 10 bases; unmatched junction nucleotides: 7. The CDR3 is made up of 15 amino acids. The CDR3 sequence is CASSPGLAGEGEQFF. CDR3 nucleotide sequence: TGTGCCAGCAGCCCGGGACTAGCGGGAGAGGGAGAGCAGTTCTTC. The whole variable domain, filled in from reference TRBV11-2 and TRBJ2-1, reads EAGVAQSPRYKIIEKRQSVAFWCNPISGHATLYWYQQILGQGPKLLIQFQNNGVVDDSQLPKDRFSAERLKGVDSTLKIQPAKLEDSAVYLCASSPGLAGEGEQFFGPGTRLTVL.

This rearrangement joins TRBV4-1 to TRBJ2-1; 11 nucleotides agree with TRBD2. The CDR3 loop spans 16 amino acids. Germline V gene sequence: CDR1 MGHRA, CDR2 YSYEKL. The V segment lost 2 bases and the J segment 7 bases; nucleotides outside the gene matches: 7. Written as DNA, the CDR3 is TGCGCCAGCAGCCAATCGACTAGCGGGAAATTAAATGAGCAGTTCTTC. It codes for CASSQSTSGKLNEQFF.

This chain connects TRBV7-9 to TRBJ1-4; D ambiguous. Germline V gene lookup returns CDR1 SEHNR and CDR2 FQNEAQ (reference sequence). CDR3 length equals 11 residues. V was trimmed by 5 bases and J by 5 bases, leaving 3 bases between them. The CDR3 sequence is CASSTNEKLFF. CDR3 DNA sequence: TGTGCCAGCAGCACCAATGAAAAACTGTTTTTT. The full variable domain, in which reference TRBV7-9 and TRBJ1-4 provide the parts outside the CDR3, is DTGVSQNPRHKITKRGQNVTFRCDPISEHNRLYWYRQTLGQGPEFLTYFQNEAQLEKSRLLSDRFSAERPKGSFSTLEIQRTEQGDSAMYLCASSTNEKLFFGSGTQLSVL.

The chain couples TRBV18 to TRBJ1-1, with no clear D. Trimming cost V 4 bases and J 3 bases, with 15 bases left between them. The CDR3 totals 15 residues. The germline gives CDR1 KGHSH, CDR2 LQKENI. In DNA, the CDR3 is TGTGCCAGCTCACTCCCGAGCGAGTGGTACACTGAAGCTTTCTTT. Its translation: CASSLPSEWYTEAFF. Complete variable domain (other parts from reference TRBV18 and TRBJ1-1): NAGVMQNPRHLVRRRGQEARLRCSPMKGHSHVYWYRQLPEEGLKFMVYLQKENIIDESGMPKERFSAEFPKEGPSILRIQQVVRGDSAAYFCASSLPSEWYTEAFFGQGTRLTVV.

This clone was seen more than once but under ten times. V usage is TRBV7-8 and J usage is TRBJ2-7, with 8 bases that match TRBD1. V trimming: 6 bases; J trimming: 6 bases; junction bases outside the gene matches: 10. In germline, CDR1 is SGHVS, CDR2 FQNEAQ. The CDR3 extends over 14 amino acids. The CDR3 loop is CASSPQGAIGEQYF. Here the CDR3 DNA reads TGTGCCAGCAGTCCTCAGGGGGCAATCGGCGAGCAGTACTTC.

This clone appeared many times. The chain employs TRBV18 and TRBJ2-7, with TRBD2 as a possible D gene (5 bases). This CDR3 is built from 14 residues. V lost 4 bases to trimming and J lost 2 bases, with 12 bases between them. From germline, CDR1 is KGHSH and CDR2 LQKENI. In DNA form, the CDR3 reads TGTGCCAGCTCACTGAGGGAGATGACCTACGAGCAGTACTTC. It is translated as CASSLREMTYEQYF. Full variable domain (missing parts from reference TRBV18 and TRBJ2-7): NAGVMQNPRHLVRRRGQEARLRCSPMKGHSHVYWYRQLPEEGLKFMVYLQKENIIDESGMPKERFSAEFPKEGPSILRIQQVVRGDSAAYFCASSLREMTYEQYFGPGTRLTVT.

The chain's CDR3 is CAWTSDPQETQYF. DNA of the CDR3: TGTGCCTGGACTAGCGATCCACAAGAGACCCAGTACTTC. V usage is TRBV30 and J usage is TRBJ2-5, with D tentatively TRBD2 (6 bases). Trimming pared 4 bases from V and 2 bases from J, leaving 11 bases between. The germline gives CDR1 GTSNPN, CDR2 SVGIG (reference sequence). This CDR3 spans 13 amino acids.

The CDR3 DNA reads TGTGCCAGTAGTACCCCCCGGGGGAACGGTCCCAACGAGCAGTACTTC. Translating gives CASSTPRGNGPNEQYF. The chain employs TRBV19 and TRBJ2-7, with a possible D match to TRBD2 (6 bases). Germline CDR1 and CDR2: LNHDA and SQIVND (reference sequence). The CDR3 is 16 residues long. Trimming stripped 4 bases from V and 5 bases from J, with 21 bases between.

The chain has TRBV28 and TRBJ1-1, with TRBD1 matching over 7 bases. Germline V lookup: CDR1 MDHEN, CDR2 SYDVKM. CDR3 size: 14 residues. The ends lost 6 bases at V and 1 base at J; junction bases unmatched: 5. The CDR3 sequence: CASSPDRANTEAFF. The CDR3 nucleotides are TGTGCCAGCAGCCCTGACAGGGCGAACACTGAAGCTTTCTTT.

The V call is TRBV28, the J call TRBJ1-2, with D possibly being TRBD1 (5 bases). V was cut by 6 bases and J by 4 bases, with 21 bases left in between. The CDR3 totals 16 residues. CDR1 is MDHEN and CDR2 is SYDVKM in the germline V gene. The CDR3 here is CASRSNLNRFAYGYTF. CDR3 nucleotides: TGTGCCAGCAGATCAAACCTTAACAGGTTCGCCTATGGCTACACCTTC.

This chain uses TRBV10-3 with TRBJ2-2, with 12 positions matching TRBD1. Germline V CDR1 and CDR2: ENHRY, SYGVKD. Losses at the gene ends were 5 bases for V and 4 bases for J; bases not matched to a gene: 11. The CDR3 has 18 amino acids. The CDR3 DNA reads TGTGCCATCAGTCCAGGAATGGGACAGGGGGCCTTCACCGGGGAGCTGTTTTTT. Translated: CAISPGMGQGAFTGELFF.

This CDR3 reads CASSDTGYGYTF. CDR3 sequence (DNA): TGTGCCAGCAGCGATACGGGTTATGGCTACACCTTC. The J gene is TRBJ1-2, the V gene TRBV5-4; D call uncertain. CDR3 length: 12 residues. V was clipped by 4 bases and J by 5 bases, with 9 bases between them. CDR1 SGHNT and CDR2 YYREEE come from the germline V gene (reference sequence).

There are a few counts of this clone. The gene calls are TRBV29-1 and TRBJ2-7; TRBD2 matches at 11 bases. CDR3 length: 15 residues. The germline CDR1 and CDR2 sequences are SQVTM and ANQGSEA. With 7 bases clipped from V and 2 bases from J, the junction kept 10 bases outside the gene matches. The chain's CDR3 is CSGLAGNRETYEQYF. CDR3 nucleotides: TGCAGCGGACTAGCGGGAAATAGGGAGACCTACGAGCAGTACTTC.

The V gene is TRBV6-5, the J gene TRBJ1-2; D is ambiguous. V was trimmed by 2 bases and J by 5 bases, leaving 12 bases between them. There are 14 residues in the CDR3. Per germline, CDR1 MNHEY and CDR2 SVGAGI. DNA of the CDR3: TGTGCCAGCAGTTACAATGGGGTAGGGTATGGCTACACCTTC. Amino acids: CASSYNGVGYGYTF.

This clone was recorded a few times. The genes are TRBV27 and TRBJ2-7; possibly TRBD2 for D (5 bases). CDR3 length: 15 amino acids. Germline V gene sequence: CDR1 MNHEY, CDR2 SMNVEV (reference sequence). V was cut by 0 bases and J by 7 bases, with 16 bases left in between. The DNA for the CDR3 is TGTGCCAGCAGTTTATCGATTGGCAACCGGGGAGAGCAGTACTTC. Amino acid sequence: CASSLSIGNRGEQYF.